This T cell receptor beta chain was captured in a study of T cell responses to AZD1222 COVID-19 vaccine. Notes on the study in general: Spike-specific TCR breadth and depth both grew after two AZD1222 doses. Repertoires in all cases were sampled only once the peak T cell response had passed.

Data came from immunoSEQ multiplex PCR; TCRdb stores just in-frame clones and leaves some out. The sample lists hundreds of thousands of clones, 85% to 95% occurring once. The CDR3 runs 14 residues. The germline gives CDR1 LGHDT, CDR2 YNNKEL (reference sequence). V lost 3 bases, J lost 5 bases, and 2 bases stayed unmatched. Details on this clone: Antigen specificity is unknown.

The V and J genes are TRBV3-1 (or the pseudogene TRBV3-2) and TRBJ2-1; TRBD2 agrees at 9 bases. Specimen: peripheral blood, collected on day 0 of MenACWY control vaccination. This TCR derives from an adult in good health. The CDR3 nucleotides read TGTGCCAGCAGCCAGTGGACTAGCGACAATGAGCAGTTCTTC. Its protein is CASSQWTSDNEQFF.